This T cell receptor (beta chain) was profiled in a study of CXCR3-negative and CXCR3-positive naive CD8 T cells. About the study: The total count of TRB reads reached 120 million to 150 million, and each library contributed about 1.5 +/- 0.3 million. Notes on the study in general: CXCR3-positive naive cells carried more hydrophobic TRB CDR3s than CXCR3-negative naive cells did.

Each TRB cDNA library was prepared by 5' RACE (with UMI labels). Following a re-call of the 5' RACE reads, TCRdb has one entry per CDR3 protein and lacks DNA. The sample holds tens of thousands of distinct CDR3 sequences. Points on this clonotype: Its antigen is currently unknown.

Naive CD8+ T cells displayed a CD45RO-CCR7+CD27+CD95- phenotype. Germline CDR1 LNHNV, CDR2 YYDKDF (reference sequence). CDR3 size: 14 residues. The V call is TRBV15, the J call TRBJ2-2. The TCR sequence derives from a human donor in good health. Some clones in this sample may be carry-over from other donors' samples. Material for sequencing was naive CXCR3+ CD8+ T cells from blood. Documented subset: CD45RO-CCR7+CD27+CD95- naive CD8+ T cells expressing CXCR3 (TNR3+). The CDR3 reads CATSRVKHTGELFF.